This T cell receptor (beta chain) comes out of a study of technical replicates of blood from a few donors. Profiled with immunoSEQ multiplex PCR; TCRdb holds only in-frame clones, not every one. The sample gives 100,000 or so clones, 96% of which show up once; approximately 0.21% is in the top ten. The sequence came from a human donor in good health. The specimen was T cells isolated from PBMCs.

CDR3 sequence reads: CASRRASTDTQYF. The CDR3 nucleotides are TGTGCCAGCAGGCGAGCAAGCACAGATACGCAGTATTTT. The rearrangement uses TRBV7-2 and TRBJ2-3, with unresolved D. The CDR3 consists of 13 residues. Germline loops: CDR1 SGHTA, CDR2 FQGNSA. Trimming removed 6 bases from V and 0 bases from J, with 7 bases in between.